Following are 22 T cell receptor beta chains from one sample sequenced in a study of T cells after somatic rescue of genetic block. Clones were read by immunoSEQ multiplex PCR, and TCRdb kept only the in-frame ones, dropping some. Of some 67,000 clones listed, 92% are singletons. The sequenced sample consisted of peripheral blood mononuclear cells (PBMCs). All receptors derive from a man aged 35 to 55.

V and J are TRBV25-1 and TRBJ2-1; 13 bases map to TRBD2. Trimming took 7 bases from V and 7 from J; bases not matched to a gene: 4. The CDR3 has 14 amino acids. Germline V gene lookup returns CDR1 MGHDK and CDR2 SYGVNS. The CDR3 loop is CASTRTSGSNEQFF. As DNA, the CDR3 is TGTGCCAGCACAAGGACTAGCGGGAGTAATGAGCAGTTCTTC.

The gene calls are TRBV2 and TRBJ1-2; D is ambiguous. Trimming took 8 bases from V and 5 from J, leaving 9 bases between them. CDR1 and CDR2 from the germline V gene are SNHLY and FYNNEI. This CDR3 has 11 residues. CDR3 sequence: CASQQEYGYTF. CDR3 in DNA: TGTGCCAGCCAGCAGGAATATGGCTACACCTTC.

The chain recombines TRBV10-3 with TRBJ2-1, with TRBD1 matching 8 bases. With V trimmed by 3 bases and J by 12 bases, 7 bases remained unmatched. This CDR3 is built from 13 residues. The germline gives CDR1 ENHRY, CDR2 SYGVKD. CDR3: CAISEGQGGRQFF. CDR3 nucleotide sequence: TGTGCCATCAGTGAAGGACAGGGAGGACGGCAGTTCTTC.

This chain connects TRBV28 to TRBJ1-1; TRBD1 matches at 8 bases. V lost 5 bases to trimming and J lost 0 bases; unmatched junction nucleotides: 14. Germline lookup yields CDR1 MDHEN and CDR2 SYDVKM. The CDR3 contains 18 residues. The CDR3 loop is CASSTTGGSPFMNTEAFF. CDR3 sequence (DNA): TGTGCCAGCAGTACAACAGGGGGATCTCCCTTCATGAACACTGAAGCTTTCTTT.

The rearrangement uses TRBV7-9 and TRBJ2-5, with 12 bases matching TRBD2. The germline V gene encodes CDR1 SEHNR and CDR2 FQNEAQ (reference sequence). Trimming at V came to 0 bases and at J to 1 base, leaving 3 bases not matched to a gene. The CDR3 runs 17 residues. In DNA, the CDR3 is TGTGCCAGCAGCTTAGCGGGACTAGCGGGCCGCCAAGAGACCCAGTACTTC. This codes for CASSLAGLAGRQETQYF.

This rearrangement joins TRBV10-3 to TRBJ2-3; 8 nucleotides agree with TRBD2. Germline V gene lookup returns CDR1 ENHRY and CDR2 SYGVKD. This CDR3 contains 20 residues. The junction had 14 bases not matched to a gene; V was cut back by 0 bases and J by 0 bases. Here the CDR3 reads CAISESTAGVGLPSTDTQYF. The CDR3 coding sequence is TGTGCCATCAGTGAGTCGACAGCGGGAGTAGGGCTTCCTAGCACAGATACGCAGTATTTT.

The CDR3 DNA follows: TGTGCCAGCACGGACACAGATACGCAGTATTTT. It yields the protein CASTDTDTQYF. This sequence joins TRBV27 and TRBJ2-3, with D hard to call. V shed 7 bases and J shed 2 bases, with 4 bases lying between them. The CDR3 is made up of 11 amino acids. Germline loops: CDR1 MNHEY, CDR2 SMNVEV (reference sequence).

The genes are TRBV5-1 and TRBJ1-6; D is ambiguous. The CDR3 covers 13 residues. CDR1 is SGHRS, CDR2 YFSETQ, per germline. V lost 0 bases to trimming and J lost 9 bases, with 7 bases between them. CDR3 region: CASSLAGLSPLHF. The CDR3, as DNA: TGCGCCAGCAGCTTGGCAGGACTTTCACCCCTCCACTTT.

V usage is TRBV27 and J usage is TRBJ2-3; 11 nucleotides line up with TRBD2. After removal of 2 bases from V and 4 bases from J, the junction contained 8 bases not matched to a gene. The CDR3 runs 17 residues. CDR1 MNHEY and CDR2 SMNVEV come from the germline V gene (reference sequence). This chain's CDR3 is CASSLGFSGGAADTQYF. The CDR3 DNA follows: TGTGCCAGCAGTTTAGGTTTTAGCGGGGGGGCAGCAGATACGCAGTATTTT.

The chain recombines TRBV12-5 with TRBJ2-7, with 7 bases that match TRBD1. J lost 4 bases, V lost 2 bases, and 11 bases had no gene match. Germline V gene data show CDR1 as LGHNT and CDR2 as FRNRAP. This CDR3 has 16 residues. CDR3 region: CASGLTRQGDKYEQYF. The CDR3 DNA reads TGTGCTAGTGGTTTGACTCGACAGGGAGATAAGTACGAGCAGTACTTC.

This rearrangement joins TRBV5-1 to TRBJ1-1; D not resolved. Looked up from germline, CDR1 is SGHRS and CDR2 is YFSETQ. This CDR3 has 13 residues. The V and J ends lost 2 bases and 7 bases respectively, with 12 bases between them. CDR3 nucleotides: TGCGCCAGCAGCTTCGATCGACCCATTGAAGCTTTCTTT. This gives the protein CASSFDRPIEAFF.

V gene TRBV6-5 combines with J gene TRBJ1-5; D is ambiguous. Trimming took off 0 bases at V and 7 bases at J, with 13 bases between the two ends. Germline CDR1 and CDR2: MNHEY and SVGAGI. This CDR3 has 15 amino acids. The CDR3 nucleotides are TGTGCCAGCAGTTACTCGGGAGACGGTGGACAGCCCCAGCATTTT. It is translated as CASSYSGDGGQPQHF.

About this clone itself: Distinct nucleotide sequences in the sample also encode this CDR3. V and J are TRBV18 and TRBJ1-4; D is unresolved. The CDR3 contains 13 residues. The V gene lost 1 base and the J gene lost 8 bases, with 8 bases spanning the gap. CDR1 is KGHSH and CDR2 is LQKENI in the germline V gene. The CDR3 sequence is CASSPQGGEKLFF. CDR3 nucleotide sequence: TGTGCCAGCTCACCACAGGGAGGCGAAAAACTGTTTTTT.

This chain connects TRBV19 to TRBJ2-3; 8 bases agree with TRBD1. Looked up from germline, CDR1 is LNHDA and CDR2 is SQIVND (reference sequence). The CDR3 is 17 amino acids. J lost 0 bases, V lost 4 bases, and 9 bases had no gene match. In DNA, the CDR3 is TGTGCCAGTAGTACCACAGCATACAGGGGGAGCACAGATACGCAGTATTTT. Protein sequence: CASSTTAYRGSTDTQYF. Full variable domain (rest looked up from reference TRBV19 and TRBJ2-3): DGGITQSPKYLFRKEGQNVTLSCEQNLNHDAMYWYRQDPGQGLRLIYYSQIVNDFQKGDIAEGYSVSREKKESFPLTVTSAQKNPTAFYLCASSTTAYRGSTDTQYFGPGTRLTVL.

The chain has TRBV4-2 and TRBJ1-4; D is unclear. The germline V and J ends were trimmed by 1 base and 0 bases, with 9 bases remaining between them. Germline V gives CDR1 LGHNA, CDR2 YNFKEQ. The CDR3 loop spans 16 amino acids. The DNA for the CDR3 is TGTGCCAGCAGCCAAGCCGCCCGGACAACTAATGAAAAACTGTTTTTT. Its protein product is CASSQAARTTNEKLFF.

The rearrangement joins TRBV11-2 to TRBJ2-1; 9 nucleotides agree with TRBD1. Germline values: CDR1 SGHAT, CDR2 FQNNGV. The CDR3 runs to 15 residues. Losses at the gene ends were 2 bases for V and 6 bases for J; bases not matched to a gene: 5. The CDR3: CASSLLQGAVNEQFF. The CDR3 DNA reads TGTGCCAGCAGCTTACTACAGGGGGCTGTCAATGAGCAGTTCTTC.

This chain joins TRBV19 and TRBJ1-4; D remains unclear. The V end was cut by 10 bases, the J end by 4 bases, with 19 bases between. Germline V gives CDR1 LNHDA, CDR2 SQIVND (reference sequence). The CDR3 contains 15 residues. In DNA form, the CDR3 reads TGTGCCACCAAAAAGGGCCAGCCTCTTAATGAAAAACTGTTTTTT. It codes for CATKKGQPLNEKLFF.

This clone was observed a few times. The rearrangement uses TRBV19 and TRBJ1-1; 7 nucleotides line up with TRBD1. Unmatched junction bases numbered 12, after V lost 4 bases and J lost 13 bases. The germline V gene has CDR1 LNHDA and CDR2 SQIVND (reference sequence). The CDR3 has 13 amino acids. Here the CDR3 reads CASSTQYFTGDFF. The CDR3 DNA reads TGTGCCAGTAGTACCCAGTACTTCACAGGGGATTTCTTT.

The rearrangement links TRBV30 to TRBJ2-7; D might be TRBD1 (5 bases). CDR1 and CDR2 from the germline V gene are GTSNPN and SVGIG (reference sequence). This CDR3 is 11 amino acids long. Trimming stripped 3 bases from V and 5 bases from J, with 8 bases between. CDR3 amino acids: CAWSRADEQYF. The DNA for the CDR3 is TGTGCCTGGAGCAGGGCAGACGAGCAGTACTTC.

The V call is TRBV7-9, the J call TRBJ1-6; weak D call: TRBD1 (5 bases). The CDR3 has 15 amino acids. Germline V lookup: CDR1 SEHNR, CDR2 FQNEAQ (reference sequence). The V end lost 1 base, the J end lost 7 bases, and 11 bases lay between the germline ends. This CDR3 is CASSLDARVNSPLHF. In nucleotides, the CDR3 is TGTGCCAGCAGCTTAGATGCCAGGGTAAATTCACCCCTCCACTTT.

In regard to this clone: A read error may account for a junction end that differs from germline. The chain joins TRBV29-1 to TRBJ1-5; a weak D match, TRBD1 (5 bases). CDR1 is SQVTM, CDR2 ANQGSEA, per germline. The CDR3 runs to 12 residues. CDR3 amino acids: CGVGGVNQPQHF. The CDR3 DNA sequence: TGCGGCGTTGGAGGGGTCAATCAGCCCCAGCATTTT.

The V gene is TRBV27, the J gene TRBJ2-5; D is possibly TRBD1 (6 bases). Germline CDR1 is MNHEY and CDR2 is SMNVEV (reference sequence). V lost 1 base, J lost 2 bases, and 14 bases lay in between. The CDR3 is 16 amino acids. The CDR3, as DNA: TGTGCCAGCAGTTTATTGTACAGGGAAGGACAAGAGACCCAGTACTTC. Residues: CASSLLYREGQETQYF.